This T cell receptor (beta chain) was documented in a study of blood T cell repertoires in COVID-19. Study information: From the United States, Italy and Spain came samples of acute and convalescent COVID-19. The analysed material was cDNA or gDNA that came from T cells, B-cell-depleted T cells, or PBMCs.

The CDR3 runs to 18 residues. The germline CDR1 and CDR2 sequences are SGDLS and YYNGEE. Trimming stripped 0 bases from V and 1 base from J, with 17 bases between. Authors' processing steps: Estimation of nucleated cell counts was performed using reference gene primer amplification. The method was immunoSEQ multiplex PCR; TCRdb's version includes in-frame clones alone and lacks a portion of them. Clone size and the V and J calls come from that table; the DNA yielded D and trimming. In the table there are about 130,000 clones, around 87% of which are singletons. The chain joins TRBV9 to TRBJ2-1; a weak D match, TRBD2 (6 bases). Material for sequencing was peripheral blood. This receptor was identified in a woman aged 60-75 years with acute or convalescent COVID-19. The CDR3 bases are TGTGCCAGCAGCGTAGGCAATATGGGGGGTCGGTCCTACAATGAGCAGTTCTTC. It encodes CASSVGNMGGRSYNEQFF.